A selection of T cell receptor beta chains follows, all from one sample in a study of patients and donors after allogeneic stem cell transplantation. TCRdb itself ran the RT-PCR reads through MiXCR, one entry per CDR3 protein. The sample holds 70,000 to 85,000 distinct CDR3 sequences; around a quarter are singletons and the top ten take more than 25%. The sequenced material came from blood, either unsorted or a sorted T cell fraction (not recorded which). Receptor source: a human donor who was either an allogeneic HSCT recipient or a stem cell or donor lymphocyte infusion donor (not recorded which). It is not recorded whose cells these are; they may come from a transplant donor. CDR3s include the opening cysteine and the closing phenylalanine or tryptophan. The order of the fields is V gene, J gene, clone size, D gene, CDR3 DNA, CDR3 protein. D genes are given only for firm matches. Rows give clone size only sometimes, using once, few, many, or a class for an expanded clone.

>TRBV12-3/TRBV12-4|TRBJ1-2|few|NA
TGTGCCAGCAGTCCCGGTCTGGGGAACTATGGCTACACCTTC
CASSPGLGNYGYTF
>TRBV6-6|TRBJ2-1|many|NA
TGTGCCAGCAGCCCTCGGATTTCCTACAATGAGCAGTTCTTC
CASSPRISYNEQFF
>TRBV12-3/TRBV12-4|TRBJ2-3|NA|NA
TGTGCCAGCAGTATCTCCTACCGGGCAGATACGCAGTATTTT
CASSISYRADTQYF
>TRBV4-3|TRBJ1-6|NA|NA
TGCGCCAGCAGCCAAGATCGGAGGGGGGATTCACCCCTCCACTTT
CASSQDRRGDSPLHF
>TRBV25-1|TRBJ1-4|few|NA
TGTGCCAGCAGTACTCAGGGAGGGAGGGAAAAACTGTTTTTT
CASSTQGGREKLFF
>TRBV7-9|TRBJ2-5|few|TRBD1
TGTGCCAGCAGCTCGACAGGGGGCAAAGAAGAGACCCAGTACTTC
CASSSTGGKEETQYF
>TRBV10-3|TRBJ2-7|NA|NA
TGTGCCATCCGGAACAACCCCTACGAGCAGTACTTC
CAIRNNPYEQYF
>TRBV4-1|TRBJ1-2|NA|NA
TGCGCCAGCAGCCAAGTATCAGGGTACATTAATGGCTACACCTTC
CASSQVSGYINGYTF
>TRBV9|TRBJ2-1|NA|TRBD2
TGTGCCAGCAGCGCCCAACTAGCGGGGAGAATCGGAGAGCAGTTCTTC
CASSAQLAGRIGEQFF
>TRBV7-6|TRBJ2-7|NA|NA
TGTGCCAGCAGCTCCTCCCTAAGTAGGGGAAACGAGCAGTACTTC
CASSSSLSRGNEQYF
>TRBV3-1|TRBJ2-7|NA|TRBD1
TGTGCCAGCAGTAGGACAGGGGGTACCTACGAGCAGTACTTC
CASSRTGGTYEQYF
>TRBV6-2/TRBV6-3|TRBJ2-2|once|NA
TGTGCCAGCAGTTACTCGATATTCTTGACCGGGGAGCTGTTTTTT
CASSYSIFLTGELFF
>TRBV7-2|TRBJ2-5|few|NA
TGTGCCAGCAGCTCGTGGGAGACCCAGTACTTC
CASSSWETQYF
>TRBV18|TRBJ2-7|NA|NA
TGTGCCAGCTCTCACGACCCCTACGAGCAGTACTTC
CASSHDPYEQYF
>TRBV20-1|TRBJ1-3|few|NA
TGCAGTGTCCCCGACGTTAACTCTGGAAACACCATATATTTT
CSVPDVNSGNTIYF
>TRBV28|TRBJ1-3|few|NA
TGTGCCAGCAGTTCTAAGGTCTCTGGAAACACCATATATTTT
CASSSKVSGNTIYF
>TRBV5-4|TRBJ2-7|few|TRBD2
TGTGCCAGCCATGTACTAGCGGGAGCCCCCTACGAGCAGTACTTC
CASHVLAGAPYEQYF
>TRBV6-6|TRBJ2-2|NA|NA
TGTGCCAGCAGTTACCCAGGGGTCGGGACCGGGGAGCTGTTTTTT
CASSYPGVGTGELFF
>TRBV4-1|TRBJ2-5|NA|NA
TGCGCCAGCAGCCAAGGAGCCATACAGTACTTC
CASSQGAIQYF
>TRBV20-1|TRBJ1-2|NA|NA
TGCAGTGCTGCCCGCGGGGGGGTATTCTATGGCTACACCTTC
CSAARGGVFYGYTF
>TRBV5-1|TRBJ1-4|NA|NA
TGCGCCAGCAGCTCGGACAGCCGTAATGAAAAACTGTTTTTT
CASSSDSRNEKLFF
>TRBV20-1|TRBJ1-5|NA|NA
TGCAGTGCTAGGGGATTAAGCAATCAGCCCCAGCATTTT
CSARGLSNQPQHF
>TRBV7-2|TRBJ2-5|few|NA
TGTGCCAGCAGCAAAGGGCCAGATCCCCTTAAGTACTTC
CASSKGPDPLKYF
>TRBV5-5|TRBJ1-5|NA|NA
TGTGCCAGCAGCTTGGAGGGTAGGACCCCCGATCGGCCCCAGCATTTT
CASSLEGRTPDRPQHF
>TRBV12-3/TRBV12-4|TRBJ1-4|few|TRBD1
TGTGCCAGCAGTTTGGACAGGAATGAAAAACTGTTTTTT
CASSLDRNEKLFF
>TRBV12-3/TRBV12-4|TRBJ1-3|NA|NA
TGTGCCAGCAGTTGGGGCCCATCTGGAAACACCATATATTTT
CASSWGPSGNTIYF
>TRBV9|TRBJ2-1|few|NA
TGTGCCAGCAGCGTAGAAGCACCAAGCTCCTACAATGAGCAGTTCTTC
CASSVEAPSSYNEQFF
>TRBV12-3/TRBV12-4|TRBJ1-2|few|NA
TGTGCCAGCAGTCTCGGGACATGGCTAAGCGGCTACACCTTC
CASSLGTWLSGYTF